The rows below give T cell receptor beta chains drawn from one sample of a study of shared clonotypes between healthy human individuals. The data were produced by immunoSEQ multiplex PCR, yet TCRdb's version contains in-frame clones alone and is incomplete. Altogether over 95,000 clones are present, roughly 50% being singletons, with the ten largest covering approximately 16%. Sequences were obtained from PBMCs. These receptors originate from a middle-aged woman in good health. Some clones in this sample may be carry-over from other donors' samples. Each CDR3 is given with its conserved first and last residue. Each record gives: V gene, D gene, J gene, clone size, CDR3 DNA, CDR3 protein. D genes are given only for firm matches. Where a row states a size, it is once, few, many or the class of an expanded clone; other rows omit it.

>TRBV19|TRBD1|TRBJ1-1|medium-sized
TGTGCCAGTAGTGTGACAGGGAACGCTGAAGCTTTCTTT
CASSVTGNAEAFF
>TRBV28|NA|TRBJ1-2|NA
TGTGCCAGCAGCTTCGCGACAGCCTATGGCTACACCTTC
CASSFATAYGYTF
>TRBV10-3|NA|TRBJ2-7|many
TGTGCCGCGCACAGGGAACTCTCCTACGAGCAGTACTTC
CAAHRELSYEQYF
>TRBV6-4|NA|TRBJ2-3|many
TGTGCCAGCAGTGACGAGTCAGGGCAGCAGTATTTT
CASSDESGQQYF
>TRBV5-1|NA|TRBJ2-3|many
TGCGCCAGCAGCGCGGGGACTAGCACAGATACGCAGTATTTT
CASSAGTSTDTQYF
>TRBV20-1|NA|TRBJ2-7|NA
TGCAGTGCTCAAACCGGCTACGAGCAGTACTTC
CSAQTGYEQYF
>TRBV30|NA|TRBJ2-5|NA
TGTGCCTGGAGTGTCGGCGGGTCGGGGGAGACCCAGTACTTC
CAWSVGGSGETQYF
>TRBV29-1|NA|TRBJ2-4|many
TGCAGCGTGACCGACGCGGAGCGTGTTCAGTACTTC
CSVTDAERVQYF
>TRBV10-2|NA|TRBJ2-6|once
TGCGCCAGCAGTGATCCCGGGGCTGGGGCCAACGTCCTGACTTTC
CASSDPGAGANVLTF
>TRBV6-6|NA|TRBJ2-5|few
TGTGCCAGCAGTTACGGTAGGCTGGTGGAGACCCAGTACTTC
CASSYGRLVETQYF
>TRBV6-5|NA|TRBJ2-3|NA
TGTGCCAGCTCTCGGCGGTTCCTCACAGATACGCAGTATTTT
CASSRRFLTDTQYF
>TRBV30|NA|TRBJ2-4|NA
TGTGCCTGGAGTGACAAAAACATTCAGTACTTC
CAWSDKNIQYF
>TRBV27|NA|TRBJ1-2|NA
TGTGCCAGCAGCCTCGGGGGGAGGCCACAGCGGGATGGTGGCTACACCTTC
CASSLGGRPQRDGGYTF
>TRBV30|TRBD1|TRBJ1-2|NA
TGTGCCTGGGGCCTCTGGACAGGGGAAAGTGGCTACACCTTC
CAWGLWTGESGYTF
>TRBV30|NA|TRBJ1-5|few
TGTGCCTGGAGTGAGTCCGGGGCCTTCAATCAGCCCCAGCATTTT
CAWSESGAFNQPQHF
>TRBV7-3|NA|TRBJ2-1|NA
TGTGCCAGGGCTCTAGGGCGCGATGAGCAGTTCTTC
CARALGRDEQFF
>TRBV5-1|NA|TRBJ2-5|many
TGCGCCAGCAGCGATACAGAGACCCAGTACTTC
CASSDTETQYF
>TRBV5-8|NA|TRBJ1-2|NA
TGTGCCAGCACCCCTCGAGGGGATCCCAATGGCTACACCTTC
CASTPRGDPNGYTF
>TRBV5-1|NA|TRBJ2-7|few
TGCGCCAGCAGCTTGACCAGCTACTACGAGCAGTACTTC
CASSLTSYYEQYF
>TRBV18|NA|TRBJ1-3|many
TGTGCCAGCTCACCACCTACGCGGGACACCATATATTTT
CASSPPTRDTIYF
>TRBV29-1|NA|TRBJ1-4|NA
TGCAGCGTCGCCCGGGTCTCGAGTGAAAAACTGTTTTTT
CSVARVSSEKLFF
>TRBV7-2|NA|TRBJ2-7|NA
TGTGCCAGCACTGAAGCCTACGAGCAGTACTTC
CASTEAYEQYF
>TRBV7-9|TRBD1|TRBJ1-4|many
TGTGCCAGCAGCTTAGTGGGTCAGGGGGATGAAAAACTGTTTTTT
CASSLVGQGDEKLFF
>TRBV28|NA|TRBJ2-4|NA
TGTGCCAGCAGGAACATCCTACAGGGGAGGCTAGCCAAAAACATTCAGTACTTC
CASRNILQGRLAKNIQYF
>TRBV18|NA|TRBJ2-5|NA
TGTGCCAGCTCACCAGGCGTCGCGAGCGAGACCCAGTACTTC
CASSPGVASETQYF
>TRBV28|NA|TRBJ1-1|NA
TGTGCCAGCAGTCCCCTGGGGACGGGAAACACTGAAGCTTTCTTT
CASSPLGTGNTEAFF
>TRBV9|NA|TRBJ1-1|few
TGTGCCAGCAGCCGAGCTCACATGAACACTGAAGCTTTCTTT
CASSRAHMNTEAFF
>TRBV4-1|NA|TRBJ1-6|NA
TGCGCCAGCAGCCAAGCCCCAGGGCACCTTAATAATTCACCCCTCCACTTT
CASSQAPGHLNNSPLHF
>TRBV5-4|NA|TRBJ1-1|NA
TGTGCCAGCAGTGAAGCTGTAAAACTGACTGAAGCTTTCTTT
CASSEAVKLTEAFF
>TRBV19|NA|TRBJ2-6|once
TGTGCCAGTAGTATCCCAGGACGGCGGGCAGCTGGGGCCAACGTCCTGACTTTC
CASSIPGRRAAGANVLTF
>TRBV6-5|NA|TRBJ2-7|few
TGTGCCAGCAAACAGACGGACAGCTTCTACGAGCAGTACTTC
CASKQTDSFYEQYF
>TRBV7-3|TRBD2|TRBJ2-1|NA
TGTGCCAGCAGCTCGGGACTAGCGGCGGGTGAGCAGTTCTTC
CASSSGLAAGEQFF
>TRBV6-6|NA|TRBJ2-5|many
TGTGCCAGCACCCGGGACCAGAGGGAGACCCAGTACTTC
CASTRDQRETQYF
>TRBV4-3|NA|TRBJ2-7|few
TGCGCCAGCAGCCAATCAGGGGCAGCCGAGCAGTACTTC
CASSQSGAAEQYF
>TRBV12-5|TRBD2|TRBJ2-1|many
TGTGCTAGTGGTTTGAGCAGACTAGCGGGAAACAATGAGCAGTTCTTC
CASGLSRLAGNNEQFF
>TRBV29-1|TRBD1|TRBJ2-7|NA
TGCAGCGTCCTAAGGGGGACAGGGGACTACGAGCAGTACTTC
CSVLRGTGDYEQYF
>TRBV27|TRBD1|TRBJ1-5|NA
TGTGCCAGCAGTCCCACAGGGGGGCCCCAGCATTTT
CASSPTGGPQHF
>TRBV7-2|TRBD2|TRBJ2-7|NA
TGTGCCAGCAGCCAAGACCGGGACTACCACGAGCAGTACTTC
CASSQDRDYHEQYF
>TRBV10-3|NA|TRBJ1-5|many
TGTGCCATTCAGCGGGAATCAGATCAGCCCCAGCATTTT
CAIQRESDQPQHF
>TRBV9|NA|TRBJ2-1|NA
TGTGCCAGCAGCACCGGAGTTACAGATGAGCAGTTCTTC
CASSTGVTDEQFF
>TRBV7-8|NA|TRBJ2-3|many
TGTGCCAGCAGCTTTCGAGATACGCAGTATTTT
CASSFRDTQYF
>TRBV20-1|NA|TRBJ2-7|NA
TGCAGTGCTAGTACCCCCGAGCAGTACTTC
CSASTPEQYF
>TRBV6-1|NA|TRBJ2-3|NA
TGTGCCATCTCTGGACAGCTTCTAGATACGCAGTATTTT
CAISGQLLDTQYF
>TRBV7-8|NA|TRBJ1-3|NA
TGTGCCAGCAGCTTAGTTGTAAACACCATATATTTT
CASSLVVNTIYF
>TRBV28|NA|TRBJ2-7|few
TGTGCCAGCAGTTTAGTGGACAGGGACTACCACGAGCAGTACTTC
CASSLVDRDYHEQYF